Presented here are 19 T cell receptor beta chains from one specimen sequenced in a study of blood T cell repertoires in COVID-19 (dated by TCRdb to 2020 to 2022). The library relied on the immunoSEQ multiplex PCR assay. What TCRdb holds here is the immuneACCESS table cut down to in-frame rearrangements. Part of the clones is not present; checked against another copy, under half of the missing clones reflect an unresolved V gene, and the others are unexplained. The sample includes about 87,000 clones, with around 86% observed a single time. The leading ten clones occupy around 5% of the sample. The sequenced material came from peripheral blood. Every receptor here comes from a man in his forties with acute or convalescent COVID-19.

The CDR3: CASSDGTGRNTIYF. CDR3 DNA: TGTGCCAGCAGCGACGGGACAGGGAGGAACACCATATATTTT. The rearrangement joins TRBV7-8 to TRBJ1-3; 9 bases map to TRBD1. The CDR3 sequence is 14 residues long. V shed 5 bases and J 7 bases; nucleotides not matched to a gene: 6. Germline values: CDR1 SGHVS, CDR2 FQNEAQ.

This clone has a single count. This rearrangement joins TRBV6-5 to TRBJ2-1; weak D call: TRBD2 (6 bases). The V end lost 6 bases, the J end lost 4 bases, and 13 bases lay between the germline ends. Per germline, CDR1 MNHEY and CDR2 SVGAGI. The CDR3 length is 14 residues. In nucleotides, the CDR3 is TGTGCCAGCAGACAACTACTAGCTTACAATGAGCAGTTCTTC. Amino acids: CASRQLLAYNEQFF.

This sequence joins TRBV5-1 and TRBJ1-2, with 9 bases aligning to TRBD1. Germline values: CDR1 SGHRS, CDR2 YFSETQ. CDR3 length: 14 amino acids. V lost 5 bases and J lost 7; bases outside the gene matches: 9. The CDR3 nucleotides are TGCGCCAGCAGGTCCGGGACAGGGCAAGCTGGCTACACCTTC. This encodes CASRSGTGQAGYTF.

The chain combines TRBV13 with TRBJ2-3; 10 bases are shared with TRBD1. CDR3 length equals 16 residues. Germline V gene lookup returns CDR1 PRHDT and CDR2 FYEKMQ (reference sequence). V was clipped by 5 bases and J by 4 bases; unmatched bases: 9. The CDR3 spells CASSLARQGASDTQYF. The CDR3, as DNA: TGTGCCAGCAGCCTAGCCCGACAGGGGGCGTCAGATACGCAGTATTTT.

The chain links TRBV24-1 to TRBJ2-1; 13 bases line up with TRBD2. CDR3 size: 16 residues. Germline loops: CDR1 KGHDR, CDR2 SFDVKD. V lost 4 bases, J lost 6 bases, and 5 bases stayed unmatched. CDR3 in amino acids: CATSDPLAGGSNEQFF. The CDR3 nucleotides read TGTGCCACCAGTGACCCACTAGCGGGAGGGTCCAATGAGCAGTTCTTC.

The V call is TRBV7-8, the J call TRBJ2-7, with a possible D match to TRBD2 (5 bases). The germline V gene has CDR1 SGHVS and CDR2 FQNEAQ. V gave up 6 bases and J gave up 1 base, with 13 bases separating them. The CDR3 length is 14 residues. CDR3 in DNA: TGTGCCAGCAGTGAGGGCCGCTCTTCCTACGAGCAGTACTTC. Its protein is CASSEGRSSYEQYF.

The chain employs TRBV3-1 (or the pseudogene TRBV3-2) and TRBJ1-6; 7 nucleotides agree with TRBD1. V was pared by 5 bases and J by 6 bases, with 10 bases of the junction left unmatched. Germline values: CDR1 LGHDT, CDR2 YNNKEL (reference sequence). This CDR3 region has 16 residues. As DNA, the CDR3 is TGTGCCAGCAGCTATGGACAGGTCGGGGCTAATTCACCCCTCCACTTT. Residues: CASSYGQVGANSPLHF.

Remarks on this clone: The junction does not match germline at one end; this may be a read error. This chain links TRBV6-2 or TRBV6-3 with TRBJ1-5; D gene unclear. CDR1 is MNHEY and CDR2 is SVGEGT in the germline V gene. CDR3 length: 15 residues. The CDR3 here is CTSSYAGPSMQPQHF. In DNA, the CDR3 is TGTACCAGCAGTTACGCAGGTCCTTCAATGCAGCCCCAGCATTTT.

The chain joins TRBV7-6 to TRBJ2-7; 7 nucleotides match TRBD2. J was trimmed by 0 bases and V by 5 bases; bases with no gene match: 7. Germline V lookup: CDR1 SGHVS, CDR2 FNYEAQ. The CDR3 has 15 amino acids. This CDR3 is CASSVEAGFSYEQYF. The CDR3 DNA reads TGTGCCAGCAGCGTTGAAGCGGGATTCTCCTACGAGCAGTACTTC.

The chain has TRBV5-4 and TRBJ1-6, with D possibly being TRBD1 (5 bases). Per the germline V gene, CDR1 is SGHNT and CDR2 is YYREEE (reference sequence). Trimming shortened V by 1 base and J by 10 bases, and 12 bases separated the two germline ends. The CDR3 is made up of 14 amino acids. The DNA of the CDR3 is TGTGCCAGCAGCTTGTTGACAGCCGGGTCACCCCTCCACTTT. Translated, it gives CASSLLTAGSPLHF.

The chain joins TRBV29-1 to TRBJ1-4; 7 bases are shared with TRBD1. The junction had 9 bases not matched to a gene; V was cut back by 6 bases and J by 8 bases. CDR1 is SQVTM, CDR2 ANQGSEA, per germline. This CDR3 has 13 amino acids. CDR3 nucleotides: TGCAGCGTCGGGACAGTCAGCCAGGAAAAACTGTTTTTT. Encoded protein: CSVGTVSQEKLFF.

The chain is built from TRBV27 and TRBJ2-7, with 8 bases identical to TRBD2. From germline, CDR1 is MNHEY and CDR2 SMNVEV (reference sequence). V lost 4 bases and J lost 3; bases outside the gene matches: 8. This CDR3 has 15 residues. DNA for the CDR3: TGTGCCAGCAGTTCGCCCTCGACTAGCGTCTACGAGCAGTACTTC. As protein: CASSSPSTSVYEQYF.

This sequence joins TRBV30 and TRBJ1-3; D may be TRBD1 (5 bases). This CDR3 contains 13 residues. Trimming left V 8 bases short and J 0 bases short, with 11 bases between. Germline V gives CDR1 GTSNPN, CDR2 SVGIG (reference sequence). CDR3 sequence: CAQKTASGNTIYF. The CDR3 bases are TGTGCCCAGAAGACAGCCTCTGGAAACACCATATATTTT.

The chain combines TRBV7-2 with TRBJ2-3; 10 nucleotides align to TRBD2. The V gene's germline CDR1 is SGHTA and CDR2 FQGNSA. With 5 bases clipped from V and 0 bases from J, the junction kept 8 bases outside the gene matches. The CDR3 has 17 amino acids. CDR3 bases: TGTGCCAGCAGCACAAGCGGGGGGGCCTGGAGCACAGATACGCAGTATTTT. Its translation is CASSTSGGAWSTDTQYF. The whole variable domain, filled in from reference TRBV7-2 and TRBJ2-3, reads GAGVSQSPSNKVTEKGKDVELRCDPISGHTALYWYRQSLGQGLEFLIYFQGNSAPDKSGLPSDRFSAERTGGSVSTLTIQRTQQEDSAVYLCASSTSGGAWSTDTQYFGPGTRLTVL.

The CDR3 bases are TGTGCCAGCAGCAGGGCCAGGGGGAACACTGAAGCTTTCTTT. Translated: CASSRARGNTEAFF. The V call is TRBV5-5, the J call TRBJ1-1; perhaps TRBD1 as D (6 bases). The CDR3 is 14 amino acids. Germline V CDR1 and CDR2: SGHKS, YYEKEE (reference sequence). The V end was cut by 4 bases, the J end by 1 base, with 11 bases between.

The chain carries TRBV4-2 and TRBJ2-1, with 10 bases fitting TRBD1. CDR3 length: 14 amino acids. V dropped 5 bases and J dropped 7; count of bases not matched to a gene: 5. Germline CDR1 is LGHNA and CDR2 is YNFKEQ. CDR3 nucleotide sequence: TGTGCCAGCAGCTCGGACAGGGGGGGTAATGAGCAGTTCTTC. Its translation: CASSSDRGGNEQFF.

The rearrangement links TRBV5-5 to TRBJ1-6; no clear D gene. Germline V lookup: CDR1 SGHKS, CDR2 YYEKEE (reference sequence). Between the trimmed V and J ends, which lost 2 bases and 10 bases, there was a span of 10 bases. This CDR3 contains 13 residues. CDR3 region: CASSLEEDSPLHF. In nucleotides, the CDR3 is TGTGCCAGCAGCTTAGAGGAGGACTCACCCCTCCACTTT.

The gene calls are TRBV5-4 and TRBJ2-6; weak D call: TRBD2 (5 bases). This CDR3 has 17 amino acids. Trimming removed 4 bases from V and 1 base from J, with 15 bases in between. Germline V gene sequence: CDR1 SGHNT, CDR2 YYREEE (reference sequence). CDR3 DNA sequence: TGTGCCAGCAGCCTAAAACCGGGGTTTTCTGGGGCCAACGTCCTGACTTTC. This translates into CASSLKPGFSGANVLTF.

In regard to this clone: Germline and junction disagree at one end, which may indicate a read error. The chain recombines TRBV6-5 with TRBJ2-1; 9 nucleotides match TRBD2. There are 14 residues in the CDR3. Germline CDR1 and CDR2: MNHEY and SVGAGI. The CDR3 coding sequence is TGTGCCAGCCAGGAGGCGGGAGGGTACAATGAGCGGTTCTTC. Its protein product is CASQEAGGYNERFF.